The TCR beta chain described here comes from a study of STAT3 mutations in large granular lymphocyte leukemia. The wider study: Among longitudinally sequenced T-LGLL patients, roughly half had canonical activating STAT3 mutations detected.

Germline V gene lookup returns CDR1 SGHDT and CDR2 YYEEEE. The CDR3 spans 13 residues. The J segment lost 6 bases and the V segment lost 3 bases, leaving 5 bases of the junction unmatched. As regards this clone: Its matching antigen is unknown.

Produced via immunoSEQ multiplex PCR; TCRdb's table is partial and in-frame only. The table has approximately 2,400 clones, roughly 70% seen once; the top ten hold approximately 87%. Findings of the study overall: In some patients, a small highly pathogenic clone possibly went undetected. Every T-cell large granular lymphocyte leukemia patient had at least one immunodominant TCR beta clonotype.

The sequenced sample consisted of peripheral blood mononuclear cells. The receptor's source is a woman in her forties or fifties with T-cell large granular lymphocyte leukemia. Some clones in this sample may be carry-over from other donors' samples. V usage is TRBV5-6 and J usage is TRBJ2-7; 8 positions match TRBD1. The CDR3 is CASSSGTGGEQYF. In nucleotides, the CDR3 is TGTGCCAGCAGCTCCGGGACAGGAGGCGAGCAGTACTTC. The whole variable domain, remainder taken from reference TRBV5-6 and TRBJ2-7, is DAGVTQSPTHLIKTRGQQVTLRCSPKSGHDTVSWYQQALGQGPQFIFQYYEEEERQRGNFPDRFSGHQFPNYSSELNVNALLLGDSALYLCASSSGTGGEQYFGPGTRLTVT.